This TCR beta chain was found in a study of regulatory T cells in long-lasting Graves disease (dated by TCRdb to 2020 to 2023). Notes on the research overall: Patients with newly diagnosed Graves' disease had been on antithyroid drugs for under 3 months. The study was conducted in China and was registered as a clinical trial. This study used TCR sequencing and RNA sequencing of peripheral blood to compare persistent Graves' disease patients against newly diagnosed Graves' disease patients. A total of roughly 33 samples were covered by TCR sequencing, comprising about 13 persistent and about 20 newly diagnosed Graves' disease patients.

The time point label for this specimen denotes: newly diagnosed GD, antithyroid drugs for less than 3 months. RNA was extracted from PBMCs in TRIzol for both TCR sequencing and RNA sequencing. The diagnosis of Graves' disease was made according to American Thyroid Association guidelines. Patients for the study were recruited at an endocrinology department in Xi'an, China. Each patient gave approximately 9.7 milliliters of peripheral blood, collected in an EDTA anticoagulant tube. Ficoll Paque Plus density gradient separation was used to isolate PBMCs, and no further T cell sorting was done. An Agilent 2100 Bioanalyzer and agarose gel were used to assess RNA quality, and a NanoDrop 2000 was used to measure RNA concentration. The library relied on multiplex PCR. The instrument given in TCRdb is Illumina HiSeq 4000. CDR3 regions were amplified by Arm-PCR with iRepertoire HTBI primers to construct TCR beta libraries. PCR products were gel purified before sequencing. Per the source publication's procedure: Gene usage analysis of CDR3 amino acid clonotypes used the approximately 62 TRBV and more than 13 TRBJ segments found across samples. COPE and FqMerger were used to merge filtered high-quality paired reads into contigs. BLAST was used to align contigs to IMGT TRBV, TRBD and TRBJ reference genes, with CDR3 defined following IMGT. Any clonotype with a frequency above 0.1% was counted as a highly expanded clone. Shannon entropy was used to measure repertoire diversity, and the Gini coefficient was used to measure V-J evenness. A clonotype was considered public if more than one individual shared it. TCRdb itself trimmed the public reads at Q25 with fastp, ran MiXCR and retained productive beta chains. Merged by CDR3 protein, the rows form single entries marked with the most common genes and DNA. The V and J calls, along with clone size, are taken from TCRdb and not from the paper's own processing. In all, the sample holds approximately 350,000 distinct CDR3 sequences, and roughly 17% of those were seen once. The top ten clones comprise 30% of the sample.

The CDR3 covers 12 residues, taking in both the cysteine and the phenylalanine. The only DNA kept is the CDR3, 36 bases in frame from the first base. From the germline V gene (reference sequence), CDR1 is DFQATT and CDR2 is SNEGSKA. The trim is 4 bases for V and 2 bases for J, with a gap of 6 bases between the germline ends. The full study reports these points: Sequencing and analysis were limited to the TCR beta chain. Patients with persistent disease shared more public clonotypes (about 2,500) than newly diagnosed patients did (966). Persistent disease showed preferential use of TRBV28, TRBJ1-2 and TRBJ2-5, whereas newly diagnosed disease favored TRBV20-1 and TRBJ2-1. Only peripheral blood was studied, because thyroid tissue, the primary lesion, was inaccessible. Compared with newly diagnosed patients, patients with persistent Graves' disease had lower TCR Shannon entropy and fewer highly expanded clones, which suggests clonal expansion. The authors noted that the small sample size was a limitation that may lower accuracy.

This clonotype was recorded at least ten times. It lacks a known antigen. Base-call qualities are not available, and no considerably larger clone is one nucleotide away. This sample also belongs to another study, concerning T cells in Graves' hyperthyroidism and ophthalmopathy. The other study reports the following: A patient counted as having stable Graves' hyperthyroidism if no progression to ophthalmopathy occurred over 18 months of follow-up. Hyperthyroidism patients were newly diagnosed, with disease duration under 2 months, and aged 18 to 65 years. Patients with uncontrolled infections, other autoimmune diseases, pregnancy or lactation were excluded. Clinical symptoms, serum thyroxine and TRAb, thyroid ultrasound, and orbital computed tomography formed the basis for the diagnoses. For the first round of RT-PCR on the TCR CDR3, the HTBI primer set was used together with the Qiagen OneStep RT-PCR kit. Blood samples also contained most of the expanded thyroid clonotypes (frequency above 0.001), which suggests that blood repertoires may reflect thyroid immune responses. A 13 V-J signature model separated ophthalmopathy from stable hyperthyroidism, with 87.88% sensitivity and roughly 84% specificity in cross-validation and 80%/75% in testing. In validation, progression to ophthalmopathy was predicted by the model with almost 71% sensitivity and 72.22% specificity, a median of roughly six months before onset. TCR V-J signatures able to tell the groups apart were searched for in a discovery cohort of some 100 patients, of whom fewer than 45 had Graves' ophthalmopathy and 55 to 60 had stable Graves' hyperthyroidism. Prospective prediction of ophthalmopathy was tested in an independent validation cohort of about 19 hyperthyroidism patients and some 17 patients who later progressed to ophthalmopathy. The roughly 99 discovery patients were divided at random into training and test sets in a 7:3 ratio. In several Graves' hyperthyroidism patients, the study also compared T-cell repertoires from thyroid tissue with T-cell repertoires from blood. After sampling, hyperthyroidism patients received methimazole starting at 30 mg daily, and ophthalmopathy patients received high-dose intravenous methylprednisolone. Libraries were constructed in a second round of multiplex PCR, after which size selection and purification were performed. Sequencing of the libraries was done on an Illumina HiSeq2000 using paired-end 100 bp reads. SOAPnuke was used to process the raw data, with reads discarded if the reads contained adapters or uncalled bases, had a mean Phred below 15, or lacked an exact constant-primer or identifier match. High-quality paired reads were merged with COPE v1.2.5, and unique nucleotide sequences were defined as clonotypes. Clonotypes were aligned to IMGT TRBV, TRBD and TRBJ reference segments using MiTCR v1.1. The analysis included only V-J combinations with a frequency above 0.0001, which together covered more than 99% of the repertoires. A TCS score was defined as the ratio between F50 (clonal expansion) and ExV (chaos), using BLOSUM62-based TCRdist between CDR3 peptides within each V-J. Welch's t-statistics and random forest reduced 500 to 550 V-J features to 10 to 15, which were used in a naive Bayes classifier (R e1071). No statistical method was used to set the sample size in advance, and investigators knew the group allocation. TCR Vbeta CDR3 sequencing of approximately 140 peripheral blood samples (fewer than 45 ophthalmopathy, about 75 hyperthyroidism and roughly 17 progressor patients) is reported in the paper.

The receptor chain draws on TRBV20-1 and TRBJ1-5; a tentative D call is TRBD1 (6 bases match). The clonotype originates from a man aged 35-49 years with Graves disease. Donor details come from another sample of the same person, matched by shared clones. The specimen comprised peripheral blood mononuclear cells (PBMCs), sampled at new diagnosis, from a patient treated with antithyroid drugs. Here is the DNA: TGCAGTGCTACAGGGGGCAATCAGCCCCAGCATTTT. Its protein product is CSATGGNQPQHF.